The 24 T cell receptor beta chains below all came from one sample that was sequenced in a study of T cell changes during pregnancy in multiple sclerosis. Here immunoSEQ multiplex PCR was the method, and the copy in TCRdb shows in-frame clones only, minus some. The sample records about 47,000 clones, roughly 92% being singletons. This sample comprised peripheral blood, obtained in the third trimester of pregnancy. The receptors come from a female donor with multiple sclerosis, enrolled in a pregnancy study.

The gene calls are TRBV27 and TRBJ2-5; 12 nucleotides align to TRBD1. The J call may be in error: the DNA end matches TRBJ2-7 better. From germline, CDR1 is MNHEY and CDR2 SMNVEV (reference sequence). The CDR3 contains 16 residues. CDR3 loop: CASSNPLGQGAIEQYF. CDR3 DNA: TGTGCCAGCAGCAACCCCTTGGGACAGGGGGCTATCGAGCAGTACTTC.

This clone was recorded only once. The V call is TRBV7-2, the J call TRBJ2-1; D perhaps matches TRBD2 (6 bases). The germline V gene has CDR1 SGHTA and CDR2 FQGNSA. The V gene lost 5 bases and the J gene lost 7 bases, with 15 bases spanning the gap. The CDR3 has 14 amino acids. For the CDR3, the DNA is TGTGCCAGCAGCCCCGGCCAGGCGGGGAATGAGCAGTTCTTC. Translation gives CASSPGQAGNEQFF.

The chain combines TRBV29-1 with TRBJ2-5; tentatively, D is TRBD1 (5 bases). This CDR3 spans 13 amino acids. The V gene's germline CDR1 is SQVTM and CDR2 ANQGSEA. The ends were cut back, 3 bases at V and 5 bases at J, with 13 bases in the middle. The CDR3: CSVDGQGSETQYF. The CDR3 DNA reads as TGCAGCGTTGATGGGCAGGGTTCGGAGACCCAGTACTTC.

The chain recombines TRBV4-1 with TRBJ2-7; D perhaps matches TRBD1 (6 bases). Germline-derived CDR1 and CDR2 are MGHRA and YSYEKL. V shed 0 bases and J shed 0 bases, with 12 bases lying between them. This CDR3 spans 16 amino acids. CDR3 DNA sequence: TGCGCCAGCAGCCAAGATCGGACAGTCTTCTCCTACGAGCAGTACTTC. It translates to CASSQDRTVFSYEQYF.

This chain links TRBV5-1 with TRBJ2-2, with 7 bases identical to TRBD1. CDR1 is SGHRS and CDR2 is YFSETQ in the germline V gene. V lost 4 bases to trimming and J lost 3 bases; unmatched junction nucleotides: 6. The CDR3 spans 15 residues. CDR3 coding DNA: TGCGCCAGCAGCCGTGGACAGGAGTACACCGGGGAGCTGTTTTTT. Protein sequence: CASSRGQEYTGELFF.

The chain uses TRBV5-1 and TRBJ1-1, with D possibly being TRBD1 (5 bases). This CDR3 is 14 amino acids long. With 2 bases removed from V and 2 bases from J, the gap between germline ends came to 10 bases. CDR1 and CDR2 from the germline V gene are SGHRS and YFSETQ. The CDR3 reads CASSFGHANTEAFF. The CDR3 coding sequence is TGCGCCAGCAGCTTCGGACACGCCAACACTGAAGCTTTCTTT. The whole variable domain, remainder taken from reference TRBV5-1 and TRBJ1-1, is KAGVTQTPRYLIKTRGQQVTLSCSPISGHRSVSWYQQTPGQGLQFLFEYFSETQRNKGNFPGRFSGRQFSNSRSEMNVSTLELGDSALYLCASSFGHANTEAFFGQGTRLTVV.

This rearrangement joins TRBV4-3 to TRBJ2-2; perhaps TRBD2 as D (6 bases). V was shortened by 4 bases and J by 7 bases, with 22 bases between the two germline ends. Germline V gene sequence: CDR1 LGHNA, CDR2 YSLEER. This CDR3 region has 17 residues. The CDR3 loop reads CASSPQGQVSGSGELFF. In DNA, the CDR3 is TGCGCCAGCAGCCCCCAAGGGCAGGTTAGCGGTAGCGGGGAGCTGTTTTTT.

The V and J genes are TRBV4-3 and TRBJ2-3; D call uncertain. Per the germline V gene, CDR1 is LGHNA and CDR2 is YSLEER. V dropped 0 bases and J dropped 4 bases, with 14 bases sitting between them. The CDR3 totals 16 residues. The CDR3 region has the DNA TGCGCCAGCAGCCAAGATCGCACAGTCTCTGCAGATACGCAGTATTTT. It encodes CASSQDRTVSADTQYF.

This clone was observed a single time. The genes are TRBV18 and TRBJ2-2; TRBD2 matches at 8 bases. V lost 3 bases to trimming and J lost 1 base; unmatched junction nucleotides: 7. This CDR3 has 17 residues. Germline-derived CDR1 and CDR2 are KGHSH and LQKENI. The CDR3 spells CASSPKPLAGNTGELFF. The CDR3 DNA follows: TGTGCCAGCTCACCGAAGCCCCTAGCGGGGAACACCGGGGAGCTGTTTTTT.

This chain joins TRBV7-2 and TRBJ1-1, with D maybe TRBD1 (6 bases). Per germline, CDR1 SGHTA and CDR2 FQGNSA. The V gene lost 4 bases and the J gene lost 4 bases, with 16 bases spanning the gap. The CDR3 extends over 15 amino acids. CDR3 nucleotides: TGTGCCAGCAGCTCCTTGCGGGGGCCGGGCACTGAAGCTTTCTTT. Amino acid sequence: CASSSLRGPGTEAFF.

The chain is built from TRBV15 and TRBJ2-3; 7 positions agree with TRBD1. The V gene end was trimmed by 0 bases and the J gene end by 4 bases; junction bases not matched to a gene: 4. Germline assignment: CDR1 LNHNV and CDR2 YYDKDF (reference sequence). The CDR3 runs to 15 residues. The CDR3 coding sequence is TGTGCCACCAGCAGAGAACCAGGGGGAGCAGATACGCAGTATTTT. This gives the protein CATSREPGGADTQYF.

The rearrangement joins TRBV7-9 to TRBJ2-1; D remains ambiguous. Trimming stripped 2 bases from V and 4 bases from J, with 6 bases between. The CDR3 extends over 13 amino acids. Germline V gives CDR1 SEHNR, CDR2 FQNEAQ (reference sequence). The CDR3 sequence is CASSLISYNEQFF. The CDR3 nucleotides are TGTGCCAGCAGCTTAATCAGTTACAATGAGCAGTTCTTC.

The table lists this clone with a few counts. The sample contains more than one DNA sequence encoding this CDR3. The rearrangement joins TRBV18 to TRBJ1-1; no clear D gene. Trimming removed 2 bases from V and 1 base from J, with 8 bases in between. Looked up from germline, CDR1 is KGHSH and CDR2 is LQKENI. This CDR3 has 14 amino acids. The CDR3 DNA reads as TGTGCCAGCTCACCAGTTAGTCGGAACACTGAAGCTTTCTTT. Translated, it gives CASSPVSRNTEAFF.

The chain has TRBV27 and TRBJ2-2; 10 bases line up with TRBD2. Per the germline V gene, CDR1 is MNHEY and CDR2 is SMNVEV (reference sequence). V trimming: 3 bases; J trimming: 3 bases; junction bases outside the gene matches: 4. The CDR3 runs to 16 residues. CDR3: CASSFTSGTYTGELFF. CDR3 in DNA: TGTGCCAGCAGTTTTACTAGCGGGACCTACACCGGGGAGCTGTTTTTT.

For the CDR3, the DNA is TGCGCCAGCAGACTTGGCGGGTCGTCCTACGAGCAGTACTTC. It encodes CASRLGGSSYEQYF. The rearrangement uses TRBV5-1 and TRBJ2-7, with D maybe TRBD2 (5 bases). CDR1 and CDR2 (germline): SGHRS, YFSETQ. The V end was cut by 5 bases, the J end by 1 base, with 13 bases between. There are 14 residues in the CDR3.

This rearrangement joins TRBV28 to TRBJ2-1, with TRBD1 identical over 9 bases. CDR3 length: 14 amino acids. Germline CDR1 reads MDHEN; CDR2 reads SYDVKM. The ends lost 6 bases at V and 6 bases at J; junction bases unmatched: 6. DNA of the CDR3: TGTGCCAGCAGCTGGACAGGGGATCGCAATGAGCAGTTCTTC. Translation gives CASSWTGDRNEQFF.

V and J are TRBV7-9 and TRBJ2-1; 8 bases line up with TRBD2. The germline CDR1 and CDR2 sequences are SEHNR and FQNEAQ (reference sequence). V lost 5 bases and J lost 0; bases outside the gene matches: 3. CDR3 length: 15 residues. The DNA for the CDR3 is TGTGCCAGCAGCAAAAGCGGGAGCTCCTACAATGAGCAGTTCTTC. Its protein product is CASSKSGSSYNEQFF.

The genes are TRBV6-6 and TRBJ2-5, with 14 positions matching TRBD2. This CDR3 has 15 residues. Per the germline V gene, CDR1 is MNHNY and CDR2 is SVGAGI (reference sequence). With 7 bases clipped from V and 5 bases from J, the junction kept 6 bases outside the gene matches. The DNA for the CDR3 is TGTGCCAGCACGGGACTAGCGGGAGTCGGGGAGACCCAGTACTTC. Translation: CASTGLAGVGETQYF.

This CDR3 reads CASSLGTSGRNEQFF. The CDR3 DNA sequence: TGTGCCAGCAGCCTAGGGACTAGCGGGAGAAATGAGCAGTTCTTC. This chain links TRBV7-2 with TRBJ2-1, with 14 bases matching TRBD2. With V trimmed by 5 bases and J by 7 bases, 4 bases remained unmatched. The CDR3 totals 15 residues. The V gene's germline CDR1 is SGHTA and CDR2 FQGNSA.

V usage is TRBV6-1 and J usage is TRBJ2-1, with D possibly TRBD1 on 6 matching bases. V lost 5 bases to trimming and J lost 3 bases, with 11 bases between them. The germline CDR1 and CDR2 sequences are MNHNS and SASEGT. The CDR3 covers 14 residues. CDR3 in DNA: TGTGCCAGCAGTCTTTGGGGGCTCTACAATGAGCAGTTCTTC. Translation: CASSLWGLYNEQFF.

This clone was seen just once. The V call is TRBV27, the J call TRBJ2-1; TRBD1 matches 8 bases. V gave up 5 bases and J gave up 10 bases; unmatched junction bases: 7. This CDR3 has 13 residues. Germline V lookup: CDR1 MNHEY, CDR2 SMNVEV (reference sequence). As DNA, the CDR3 is TGTGCCAGCAGTACAGACAGGGGTTGGGAGCAGTTCTTC. As protein: CASSTDRGWEQFF.

This clone showed up just once. The V and J genes are TRBV5-1 and TRBJ1-2; TRBD1 aligns across 8 bases. The V gene's germline CDR1 is SGHRS and CDR2 YFSETQ. This CDR3 spans 15 amino acids. V shed 4 bases and J 4 bases; nucleotides not matched to a gene: 9. The CDR3 loop is CASSARGQAFYGYTF. The CDR3 coding sequence is TGCGCCAGCAGCGCCAGGGGACAGGCATTCTATGGCTACACCTTC.

The chain has TRBV30 and TRBJ1-1; no definite D call. V lost 4 bases and J lost 4, with 13 bases in between. Germline CDR1 is GTSNPN and CDR2 is SVGIG (reference sequence). CDR3 size: 13 residues. The CDR3 DNA reads as TGTGCCTGGAATTTCAGGAGGAGCACTGAAGCTTTCTTT. Translating gives CAWNFRRSTEAFF.

This chain uses TRBV7-2 with TRBJ2-7, with 8 bases fitting TRBD2. Germline CDR1 and CDR2: SGHTA and FQGNSA. With 1 base clipped from V and 2 bases from J, the junction kept 4 bases outside the gene matches. The CDR3 has 15 amino acids. The CDR3 loop is CASSLEGSGAYEQYF. As DNA, the CDR3 is TGTGCCAGCAGCTTAGAGGGTAGCGGGGCCTACGAGCAGTACTTC.